The entry that follows covers one TCR beta chain sequence. Profiled with immunoSEQ multiplex PCR; TCRdb holds only in-frame clones, not every one. The sample lists 200,000 to 250,000 clones, roughly 75% occurring once. This sample stems from a study of blood T cell repertoires in COVID-19. Across the whole study: Sites across the United States, Italy and Spain contributed samples from acute and convalescent COVID-19.

In germline, CDR1 is SQVTM, CDR2 ANQGSEA. There are 15 residues in the CDR3. J gave up 5 bases and V 7 bases, and 9 bases lay outside the gene matches. The source material was peripheral blood. The sequence derives from a woman in her 70s with acute or convalescent COVID-19. This chain connects TRBV29-1 to TRBJ2-5; TRBD2 agrees at 14 bases. The CDR3: CSGGLAGGSTETQYF. DNA for the CDR3: TGCAGCGGCGGACTAGCGGGAGGTTCTACCGAGACCCAGTACTTC.